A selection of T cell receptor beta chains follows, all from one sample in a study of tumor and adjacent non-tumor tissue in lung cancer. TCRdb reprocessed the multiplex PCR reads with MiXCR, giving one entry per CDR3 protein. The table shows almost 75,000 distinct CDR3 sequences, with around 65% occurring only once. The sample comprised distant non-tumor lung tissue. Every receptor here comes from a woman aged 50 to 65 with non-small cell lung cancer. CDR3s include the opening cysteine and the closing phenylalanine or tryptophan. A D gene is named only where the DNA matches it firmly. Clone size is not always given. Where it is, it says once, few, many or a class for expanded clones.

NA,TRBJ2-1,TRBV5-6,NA,TGTGCCATCAGCTTGGGGTTAGCGGTGGGGTACAATGAGCAGTGCTTC,CAISLGLAVGYNEQCF
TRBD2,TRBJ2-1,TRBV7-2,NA,TGTGCCAGCAGTTCTCCAGCGGGAGCGGGAACAACTGAGCGGTTCTTC,CASSSPAGAGTTERFF
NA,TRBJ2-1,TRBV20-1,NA,TGCAGTGCTAGAAAAGTGGTGGTCAATGGGCAGTTCTTC,CSARKVVVNGQFF
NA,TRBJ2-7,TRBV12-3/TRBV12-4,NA,TGTACCAGCAGTTTCGGTGGTTCAGTTTACGAGCAATACTTC,CTSSFGGSVYEQYF
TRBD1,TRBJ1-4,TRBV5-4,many,TGTGCCAGCAGCTTAGGACAGGGGGGACGGGAAAAACTGTTTTTT,CASSLGQGGREKLFF
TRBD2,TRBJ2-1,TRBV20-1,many,TGCAGTGCCGAAGTACTAGCGGGAGACGATGAGCAGTTCTTC,CSAEVLAGDDEQFF
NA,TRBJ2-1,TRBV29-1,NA,TGCAGCCTTCTCACCGCCGTTGGCAATGAGCAGTTCTTC,CSLLTAVGNEQFF
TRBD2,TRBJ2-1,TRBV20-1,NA,TGTACTACTAGGGTGACTAGCGGATACTACAATGAGCAGTTCTTC,CTTRVTSGYYNEQFF
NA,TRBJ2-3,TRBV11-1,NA,TGTACCAGCAGCTTAGAGGCGGTGGGTGGGGCCACAGATACGCAGTATTTT,CTSSLEAVGGATDTQYF
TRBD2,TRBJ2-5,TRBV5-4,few,TGTGCCAGCAGTCTAGCGGGAGGAGGCCAAGAGACCCAGTACTTC,CASSLAGGGQETQYF
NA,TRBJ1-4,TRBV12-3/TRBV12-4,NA,TGTGCCAGCAGGATGACTGGAGAGAATGAAAAACTGCTTTTT,CASRMTGENEKLLF
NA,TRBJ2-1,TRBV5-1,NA,TGCGCCAGCAACACTGAAGGGAACAATGAGCAATTCTTC,CASNTEGNNEQFF
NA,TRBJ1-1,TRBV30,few,TGTGCCTGGAGGTACTGGACCGGGGACACTGAAGCTTTCTTT,CAWRYWTGDTEAFF
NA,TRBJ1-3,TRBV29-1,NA,TGCAGTGTTTGGACGGACTCTGGAAGCACCATATATTTT,CSVWTDSGSTIYF
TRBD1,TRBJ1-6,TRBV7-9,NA,TGTGCCAGCAGCTTCGCGGGACAGGGTTACTCACCCCTCCACTTT,CASSFAGQGYSPLHF
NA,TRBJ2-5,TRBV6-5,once,TGTACCAGCATCGACCCCCTGGGACGGGGGTATCGAGAGACCCAGTACTTC,CTSIDPLGRGYRETQYF
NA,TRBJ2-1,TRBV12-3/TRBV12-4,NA,TGTGCGAGCAGTTTTTTCGGGGTAGGTCGGCAGGGTGAGCAGTTCTTC,CASSFFGVGRQGEQFF
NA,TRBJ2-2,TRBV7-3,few,TGTGCCAGCAGCTTAACAAGTTCACGGGGCACCGGGGAGCTGTTTTTT,CASSLTSSRGTGELFF
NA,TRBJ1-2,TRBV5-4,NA,TGTATCAGCAGCCCGGGCAGAGGGGCAACACCTATTGGCTATACCTTC,CISSPGRGATPIGYTF
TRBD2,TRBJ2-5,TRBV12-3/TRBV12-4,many,TGTGCCAGCAGTTTAGGACTAGCGGGAGTCAACCCCAGGAAGACCCAGTACTTC,CASSLGLAGVNPRKTQYF
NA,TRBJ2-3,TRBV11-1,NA,TGTACCAGCAGCTTAGCGACCGGGACGGGTACGCAGTATTTT,CTSSLATGTGTQYF
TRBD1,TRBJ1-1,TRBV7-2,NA,TGTGCCAGCAGCTTCTCCGGGACAGGGAGCGCTGAAGCTTTCTTT,CASSFSGTGSAEAFF
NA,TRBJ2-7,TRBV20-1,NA,TGCAGTGCTTGTATCAGCGCTAACACAAACGAGCAGTACTTC,CSACISANTNEQYF
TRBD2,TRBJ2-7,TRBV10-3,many,TGTGCCATCAGCGGGGGACTAGCGGCCTACGAGCAGTACTTC,CAISGGLAAYEQYF
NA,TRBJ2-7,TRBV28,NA,TGTGCCAACAGGCCAGGGGGGGGGGCCTACGAGCAGTACTTC,CANRPGGGAYEQYF
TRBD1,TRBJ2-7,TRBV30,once,TGTGCCTGGGAAGGGACAGGGTCCGCTGGGGGCTACGAGCAGTACTTC,CAWEGTGSAGGYEQYF
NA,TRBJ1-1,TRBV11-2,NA,TGTGCCAGATGCCCCAACCAGGCGAACACTGAAGCTTTCTTT,CARCPNQANTEAFF
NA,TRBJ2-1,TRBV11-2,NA,TGTGCCAGCAGCTTAGACGTGACCAATAAGCAGTTCTTC,CASSLDVTNKQFF
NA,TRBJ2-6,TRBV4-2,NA,TGTGCCAGCAGCCAAGATAAGTTCGGGAGAGGGGCTCCTGGGACCAACGTCCTGACTTTC,CASSQDKFGRGAPGTNVLTF
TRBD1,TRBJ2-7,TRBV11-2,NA,TGTGCCAGCAGCATGGGGACAGGCTGGACCTACGAGCAGTACTTC,CASSMGTGWTYEQYF
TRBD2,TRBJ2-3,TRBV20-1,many,TGCAGTCCAGGTCCGAGCGGGAGTCGCACAGATACGCAGTATTTT,CSPGPSGSRTDTQYF
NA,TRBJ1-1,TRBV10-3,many,TGTGCCATCAGTGAGTCGATCTCAGGGAACACTGAAGCTTTCTTT,CAISESISGNTEAFF